This is a list of T cell receptor beta chains from one sample in a study of T cells after yellow fever vaccination. TCRdb re-derived calls from the 5' RACE reads in MiXCR, one entry per CDR3 protein. The table includes approximately 300,000 distinct CDR3 sequences, approximately 11% detected once. The material sequenced was CD4+ T cells sorted from PBMCs, taken 45 days after the yellow fever booster vaccination. The origin of the receptors is a man aged 18 to 29 who received the YFV17D yellow fever vaccine. The CDR3 runs from the conserved cysteine through the conserved F or W. Each record gives: D gene, J gene, clone size, V gene, CDR3 DNA, CDR3 protein. A D gene is named only where the DNA matches it firmly. Where a row states a size, it is once, few, many or the class of an expanded clone; other rows omit it.

>.|TRBJ2-1|few|TRBV12-3/TRBV12-4
TGTGCCAGCACCAACGGACGCAGGACTTCGATTCGCAATGAGCAGTTCTTC
CASTNGRRTSIRNEQFF
>.|TRBJ1-1|many|TRBV6-5
TGTGCCAGCAGTTACTCCATACAGGGCGGAAACACTGAAGCTTTCTTT
CASSYSIQGGNTEAFF
>.|TRBJ1-6|many|TRBV25-1
TGTGCCAGCAGTGAATATAGGGGGAGCTCCTATAATTCACCCCTCCACTTT
CASSEYRGSSYNSPLHF
>TRBD1|TRBJ2-3|few|TRBV20-1
TGCAGTGCTAGTTGGGGACAGGGCACAGATACGCAGTATTTT
CSASWGQGTDTQYF
>.|TRBJ2-1|.|TRBV4-3
TGCGCCAGCAGCCAAGAAGAGCCAGCCTACAATGAGCAGTTCTTC
CASSQEEPAYNEQFF
>TRBD1|TRBJ1-4|.|TRBV6-1
TGTGCCAGCAGTGAGGGGGACAGTAATGAAAAACTGTTTTTT
CASSEGDSNEKLFF
>.|TRBJ2-7|few|TRBV12-3/TRBV12-4
TGTGCCAGCAGTCCTCGGACACCGAGCTCCTACGAGCAGTACTTC
CASSPRTPSSYEQYF
>.|TRBJ1-1|.|TRBV5-4
TGTGCCAGCAGCGTGCCCTCGGACAGCATGAACACTGAAGCTTTCTTT
CASSVPSDSMNTEAFF
>.|TRBJ1-1|few|TRBV12-3/TRBV12-4
TGTGCCAGCAGCTCGCAGGAAGACACTGAAGCTTTCTTT
CASSSQEDTEAFF
>.|TRBJ2-2|many|TRBV18
TGTGCCAGCTCACCACTACAGGGAAACACCGGGGAGCTGTTTTTT
CASSPLQGNTGELFF
>.|TRBJ1-1|once|TRBV6-6
TGTGCCAGCAGTGTCCCAGCCTCCACTGAAGCTTTCTTT
CASSVPASTEAFF
>.|TRBJ2-3|many|TRBV5-1
TGCGCCAGCAGCTGGCAAGGACGTGGGGATACGCAGTATTTT
CASSWQGRGDTQYF
>TRBD1|TRBJ1-6|once|TRBV14
TGTGCCAGCAGCCGGACAGGGGGCAGTGATTCACCCCTCCACTTT
CASSRTGGSDSPLHF
>.|TRBJ1-2|many|TRBV12-3/TRBV12-4
TGTGCCAGCAGCCCAGACGGGCGAGGCTACACCTTC
CASSPDGRGYTF
>TRBD2|TRBJ2-7|few|TRBV18
TGTGCCAGCTCACCGACTAGCGGAAGAGAGCAGTACTTC
CASSPTSGREQYF
>.|TRBJ2-1|.|TRBV6-5
TGTGCCAGCAGTAGATACGAGGCCCTCAATGAGCAGTTCTTC
CASSRYEALNEQFF
>.|TRBJ1-4|few|TRBV4-1
TGCGCCAGCAGCCAACGACCGCGGGTCCAGACCAATGAAAAACTGTTTTTT
CASSQRPRVQTNEKLFF
>.|TRBJ1-1|.|TRBV15
TGTGCCACCAGCAGGGCCCTACAGAACACTGAAGCTTTCTTT
CATSRALQNTEAFF
>.|TRBJ2-1|many|TRBV7-9
TGTGCCAGCAGCTTAGTTGGAGGGTGGAATGAGCAGTTCTTC
CASSLVGGWNEQFF
>.|TRBJ2-3|.|TRBV4-2
TGTGCCAGCACCACGCAGGCGGCAGATACGCAGTATTTT
CASTTQAADTQYF
>.|TRBJ1-3|.|TRBV3-1
TGTGCCAGCAGCCAAGCCGGGGGGAGAAACACCATATATTTT
CASSQAGGRNTIYF
>.|TRBJ2-3|.|TRBV20-1
TGCAGTGAGGCTAAGCGGGGCACAGATACGCAGTATTTT
CSEAKRGTDTQYF
>.|TRBJ2-3|.|TRBV12-3/TRBV12-4
TGTGCCAGCAGTTTACTAACAGGACCCATCACAGATACGCAGTATTTT
CASSLLTGPITDTQYF
>TRBD1|TRBJ1-1|.|TRBV28
TGTGCCATCCTTCGCGGGGGACAGATGAACACTGAAGCTTTCTTT
CAILRGGQMNTEAFF
>TRBD1|TRBJ2-7|few|TRBV4-1
TGCGCCAGCAGCCAGGGGGACAGACGCGAGCAGTACTTC
CASSQGDRREQYF
>.|TRBJ2-6|.|TRBV10-3
TGTGCCACCCCTTCGAGTTCTGGGGCCAACGTCCTGACTTTC
CATPSSSGANVLTF
>TRBD1|TRBJ2-1|many|TRBV5-1
TGCGCCAGCAGCTCCTCAGACAGGGGGCCCCCTGCCTACAATGAGCAGTTCTTC
CASSSSDRGPPAYNEQFF
>.|TRBJ2-6|.|TRBV5-4
TGTGCCAGCAGCTTGGCCACGACAGGTGGGGCCAACGTCCTGACTTTC
CASSLATTGGANVLTF
>.|TRBJ2-2|.|TRBV5-4
TGTGCCAGCAGCTTTTATTCGAACACCGGGGAGCTGTTTTTT
CASSFYSNTGELFF
>.|TRBJ1-1|few|TRBV7-2
TGTGCCAGCAGCTTCCTAGTAGTGAACACTGAAGCTTTCTTT
CASSFLVVNTEAFF
>.|TRBJ2-5|once|TRBV5-1
TGCGCCAGCAGCTTGGGGCGGGGCGCAGAGACCCAGTACTTC
CASSLGRGAETQYF
>TRBD2|TRBJ2-2|.|TRBV6-5
TGTGCCAGCAGTTACTCGAGCGTTCAGCGGGGGGGCAGCGGGGAGCTGTTTTTT
CASSYSSVQRGGSGELFF
>.|TRBJ1-1|few|TRBV27
TGTGCCAGCAGTTTTATAGTGGGGGGGAGGGCTGAAGCTTTCTTT
CASSFIVGGRAEAFF
>.|TRBJ2-1|few|TRBV6-2/TRBV6-3
TGTGCCAGCAGTTCGTATAGGGACTCAAACAATGAGCAGTTCTTC
CASSSYRDSNNEQFF
>TRBD2|TRBJ2-1|.|TRBV5-1
TGCGCCAGCAGCGTGTCCCGCGGGGGAAGCTCCTACAATGAGCAGTTCTTC
CASSVSRGGSSYNEQFF
>.|TRBJ1-1|.|TRBV7-9
TGTGCCAGCAGTATCGAAGGGGGGGCGGAAGCTTTCTTT
CASSIEGGAEAFF
>.|TRBJ1-2|few|TRBV7-2
TGTGCCAGCAGCTTCGGACTCCTGGCGAACTATGGCTACACCTTC
CASSFGLLANYGYTF
>.|TRBJ1-1|.|TRBV4-1
TGCGCCAGCAGCCAAGAATACGGGAACACTGAAGCTTTCTTT
CASSQEYGNTEAFF